What follows are 15 T cell receptor beta chains derived from one specimen sequenced in a study of shared clonotypes between healthy human individuals. Repertoires were generated with immunoSEQ multiplex PCR, while TCRdb's copy carries only in-frame clones and drops some. This table holds a few million clones, just under 95% found once. Sequenced: naive CD4+ T cells from PBMCs. Regarding subset: CD45RA+ positively selected. These receptors all stem from a man aged 18 to 30 in good health. Some clones in this sample may be carry-over from other donors' samples.

The chain carries TRBV5-4 and TRBJ2-3; no firm D call. The CDR3 runs 19 residues. Trimming took off 2 bases at V and 0 bases at J, with 22 bases between the two ends. Germline CDR1 is SGHNT and CDR2 is YYREEE (reference sequence). The CDR3 nucleotides read TGTGCCAGCAGCTTTTGGAGTCCCTCCGTTATTCCTAGCACAGATACGCAGTATTTT. This sequence encodes CASSFWSPSVIPSTDTQYF.

The V gene is TRBV7-8, the J gene TRBJ1-1; no firm D call. This CDR3 is built from 14 residues. The V end lost 5 bases, the J end lost 1 base, and 11 bases lay between the germline ends. The V gene's germline CDR1 is SGHVS and CDR2 FQNEAQ. The CDR3 region has the DNA TGTGCCAGCAGCGATGGGTTAGGGAACACTGAAGCTTTCTTT. Its protein is CASSDGLGNTEAFF.

The rearrangement uses TRBV6-1 and TRBJ2-5, with 7 bases aligning to TRBD2. There are 19 residues in the CDR3. Germline values: CDR1 MNHNS, CDR2 SASEGT. V shed 1 base and J 0 bases; nucleotides not matched to a gene: 14. The CDR3 DNA reads as TGTGCCAGCAGTGAAGAATTGGTTAGGGCTAGCGGCTACCAAGAGACCCAGTACTTC. Translating it yields CASSEELVRASGYQETQYF.

In nucleotides, the CDR3 is TGTGCCAGCAGCTTGGACTGGAGCTCCTACGAGCAGTACTTC. Its translation: CASSLDWSSYEQYF. V is TRBV5-6 and J is TRBJ2-7; D gene ambiguous. Germline CDR1 is SGHDT and CDR2 is YYEEEE. CDR3 size: 14 residues. The V and J ends lost 0 bases and 0 bases respectively, with 7 bases between them.

This clone was detected once. The chain joins TRBV5-1 to TRBJ2-2; TRBD1 might be the D (7 bases). Germline loops: CDR1 SGHRS, CDR2 YFSETQ. This CDR3 has 20 residues. V lost 0 bases, J lost 0 bases, and 21 bases lay in between. CDR3 sequence reads: CASSLAGGRGEQTNTGELFF. In DNA, the CDR3 is TGCGCCAGCAGCTTGGCAGGTGGCAGGGGGGAGCAAACGAACACCGGGGAGCTGTTTTTT. Based on the CDR3 plus reference TRBV5-1 and TRBJ2-2, the full variable domain is KAGVTQTPRYLIKTRGQQVTLSCSPISGHRSVSWYQQTPGQGLQFLFEYFSETQRNKGNFPGRFSGRQFSNSRSEMNVSTLELGDSALYLCASSLAGGRGEQTNTGELFFGEGSRLTVL.

This clone was counted once. This chain links TRBV2 with TRBJ1-5, with D perhaps TRBD1 (5 bases). The germline V and J ends were trimmed by 1 base and 3 bases, with 7 bases remaining between them. CDR1 SNHLY and CDR2 FYNNEI come from the germline V gene. CDR3 length: 14 amino acids. The CDR3 coding sequence is TGTGCCAGCAGTGAAGGGGGGGTCAATCAGCCCCAGCATTTT. This gives the protein CASSEGGVNQPQHF.

This clone was observed a single time. The chain couples TRBV5-8 to TRBJ2-3; 7 nucleotides match TRBD2. CDR1 and CDR2 (germline): SGHTS, YDEGEE. CDR3 length: 15 residues. J lost 4 bases, V lost 4 bases, and 9 bases had no gene match. The CDR3 spells CASSPGRGRADTQYF. DNA for the CDR3: TGTGCCAGCAGCCCAGGACGAGGGAGGGCAGATACGCAGTATTTT.

Worth noting for this clone: The same CDR3 can be traced to other DNA sequences in this sample. This chain joins TRBV30 and TRBJ2-5; D remains ambiguous. V was clipped by 0 bases and J by 5 bases, with 7 bases between them. CDR1 and CDR2 (germline): GTSNPN, SVGIG (reference sequence). This CDR3 has 12 amino acids. The DNA of the CDR3 is TGTGCCTGGAGTGTTTTGGCGGAGACCCAGTACTTC. Its protein is CAWSVLAETQYF.

The rearrangement links TRBV19 to TRBJ2-5, with 7 bases identical to TRBD1. The CDR3 is made up of 14 amino acids. The J segment lost 5 bases and the V segment lost 6 bases, leaving 9 bases of the junction unmatched. CDR1 LNHDA and CDR2 SQIVND come from the germline V gene (reference sequence). CDR3 bases: TGTGCCAGTAGCCCGGGACAGCACTTGGAGACCCAGTACTTC. Its protein product is CASSPGQHLETQYF. The full variable domain, with the rest looked up from reference TRBV19 and TRBJ2-5, is DGGITQSPKYLFRKEGQNVTLSCEQNLNHDAMYWYRQDPGQGLRLIYYSQIVNDFQKGDIAEGYSVSREKKESFPLTVTSAQKNPTAFYLCASSPGQHLETQYFGPGTRLLVL.

This clone was seen once. The chain employs TRBV5-6 and TRBJ2-7; 8 nucleotides match TRBD2. The trim removed 0 bases at V and 7 bases at J, leaving 12 bases unmatched. The germline gives CDR1 SGHDT, CDR2 YYEEEE. CDR3 length: 16 amino acids. Written as DNA, the CDR3 is TGTGCCAGCAGCTTGGTCGGGAGGGCAGGTGAGGGGGAGCAGTACTTC. Residues: CASSLVGRAGEGEQYF.

The chain carries TRBV9 and TRBJ2-3, with no clear D. The CDR3 spans 15 residues. V was trimmed by 1 base and J by 2 bases, leaving 11 bases between them. Per the germline V gene, CDR1 is SGDLS and CDR2 is YYNGEE. CDR3 coding DNA: TGTGCCAGCAGCGTACAGCCGGCGAACACAGATACGCAGTATTTT. Its protein is CASSVQPANTDTQYF.

The chain joins TRBV7-7 to TRBJ2-7; D is possibly TRBD1 (5 bases). Trimming cost V 3 bases and J 2 bases, with 8 bases left between them. Per germline, CDR1 SSHAT and CDR2 FNYEAQ (reference sequence). This CDR3 is built from 13 residues. In DNA form, the CDR3 reads TGTGCCAGCAGCTTGACAGCCACCTACGAGCAGTACTTC. Translated, it gives CASSLTATYEQYF.

This chain links TRBV19 with TRBJ2-1; no firm D call. Germline V gene lookup returns CDR1 LNHDA and CDR2 SQIVND (reference sequence). Deletions cut 3 bases from V and 7 bases from J, with 7 bases between. The CDR3 contains 12 residues. The CDR3 coding sequence is TGTGCCAGTAGTATTTGGGATAATGAGCAGTTCTTC. It yields the protein CASSIWDNEQFF.

The chain joins TRBV15 to TRBJ2-3, with no clear D. V gave up 3 bases and J gave up 0 bases, with 7 bases separating them. The CDR3 length is 14 residues. Per the germline V gene, CDR1 is LNHNV and CDR2 is YYDKDF (reference sequence). The CDR3, as DNA: TGTGCCACCAGCAGTCTCCGTAGCACAGATACGCAGTATTTT. It translates to CATSSLRSTDTQYF. The variable domain in full, completed from reference TRBV15 and TRBJ2-3, reads DAMVIQNPRYQVTQFGKPVTLSCSQTLNHNVMYWYQQKSSQAPKLLFHYYDKDFNNEADTPDNFQSRRPNTSFCFLDIRSPGLGDTAMYLCATSSLRSTDTQYFGPGTRLTVL.

The V gene is TRBV5-4, the J gene TRBJ1-4, with D maybe TRBD1 (5 bases). The CDR3 covers 18 residues. Per germline, CDR1 SGHNT and CDR2 YYREEE (reference sequence). Trimming removed 4 bases at V and 4 bases at J, with 23 bases between. Here the CDR3 reads CASSPVPGRQIFNEKLFF. The DNA of the CDR3 is TGTGCCAGCAGCCCCGTCCCGGGACGGCAGATCTTTAATGAAAAACTGTTTTTT.